This T cell receptor beta chain derives from a study of blood T cell repertoires in COVID-19. V lost 6 bases to trimming and J lost 1 base, with 22 bases between them. The V gene's germline CDR1 is MDHEN and CDR2 SYDVKM. This CDR3 has 18 amino acids. In the study's own analysis: Nucleated cell counts were estimated from reference gene primer amplification. The assay was immunoSEQ multiplex PCR, and TCRdb's table has in-frame clones only and misses some. The V and J calls and clone size come from that table; D and trimming were worked out from the DNA. The data hold 85,000 to 130,000 clones, with about 86% observed a single time.

This clonotype was obtained from a woman older than 75 with active or convalescent COVID-19. The sequencing input was peripheral blood. The chain uses TRBV28 and TRBJ1-5; D is possibly TRBD1 (6 bases). Written as DNA, the CDR3 is TGTGCCAGCAGATCCTCCGGGACAACCGAATGGAGCAATCAGCCCCAGCATTTT. As protein: CASRSSGTTEWSNQPQHF.